Listed below are T cell receptor beta chains from one sample, sequenced in a study of blood T cells in healthy people across ages. TCRdb reprocessed the 5' RACE reads via MiXCR and lists one record per CDR3 protein. The top ten hold about an eighth of the sample, which has 980,000 or so distinct CDR3 sequences, about 48% seen once. The sequenced material came from blood. These receptors came from a man aged 25-45 years in good health. Both conserved end residues are part of each CDR3. Each record gives: V gene, clone size, D gene, J gene, CDR3 DNA, CDR3 protein. D genes are given only for firm matches. Size tells how often a clone was seen (once, few, many) or the class of an expanded clone, and some rows leave it out.

>TRBV18|NA|NA|TRBJ2-5
TGTGCCAGCTCACCTCTAGAGGGCCTGAGGGGGACCCAGTACTTC
CASSPLEGLRGTQYF
>TRBV28|NA|NA|TRBJ1-2
TGTGCCAGCAGTTCCATTCAGAGTCCCTATGGCTACACCTTC
CASSSIQSPYGYTF
>TRBV5-4|once|NA|TRBJ2-6
TGTGCCAGCAGCGGAGCAGCAATCTCTGGGGCCAACGTCCTGACTTTC
CASSGAAISGANVLTF
>TRBV18|NA|TRBD2|TRBJ2-5
TGTGCCAGCTCACCACCGTGGCTAGCGGGGGAAGAGACCCAGTACTTC
CASSPPWLAGEETQYF
>TRBV28|few|NA|TRBJ1-5
TGTGCCACCCGTGATAGCAATCAGCCCCAGCATTTT
CATRDSNQPQHF
>TRBV6-5|NA|NA|TRBJ1-5
TGTGCCAGCAGAACAGACCAGCTAAGCAATCAGCCCCAGCATTTT
CASRTDQLSNQPQHF
>TRBV3-1|NA|TRBD1|TRBJ1-4
TGTGCCAGCAGCTCCTGGACAGGGATCCTTAATGAAAAACTGTTTTTT
CASSSWTGILNEKLFF
>TRBV28|NA|NA|TRBJ1-1
TGTGCCAGCAGTTTCTCAATGGGGACTGAAGCTTTCTTT
CASSFSMGTEAFF
>TRBV5-5|few|TRBD1|TRBJ1-2
TGTGCCAGCAGCGGGGACAGTGGGCCTTATGGCTACACCTTC
CASSGDSGPYGYTF
>TRBV20-1|NA|NA|TRBJ1-2
TGCAGTGCTAGAGTTCCAGGTGACAACTATGGCTACACCTTC
CSARVPGDNYGYTF
>TRBV7-9|NA|TRBD1|TRBJ1-1
TGTGCCAGCAATGAGGGGGCAATGGCTGAAGCTTTCTTT
CASNEGAMAEAFF
>TRBV7-2|NA|TRBD1|TRBJ1-5
TGTGCCAGCAGCTCGTTGACAGGGGATCAGCCCCAGCATTTT
CASSSLTGDQPQHF
>TRBV20-1|NA|NA|TRBJ2-1
TGCAGTGCTAGAGCTACTCCGACTGTATATAATGAGCAGTTCTTC
CSARATPTVYNEQFF
>TRBV2|few|NA|TRBJ2-7
TGTGCCAGCACGGCCCCGGGTTACGAGCAGTACTTC
CASTAPGYEQYF
>TRBV4-2|NA|NA|TRBJ2-2
TGTGCCAGCAGCCAAGTTTCTAACAGGGTAAAAACCGGGGAGCTGTTTTTT
CASSQVSNRVKTGELFF
>TRBV13|NA|NA|TRBJ1-5
TGTGCCAGCAGCCCAACTGTTCCCCTGGGGGGCTACCAGCCCCAGCATTTT
CASSPTVPLGGYQPQHF
>TRBV28|few|NA|TRBJ2-7
TGTGCCAGCAGTTTAAAGGGGTGGTCCTACGAGCAGTACTTC
CASSLKGWSYEQYF
>TRBV12-3/TRBV12-4|few|NA|TRBJ2-1
TGTGCCAGCACCGCGGGGGCACCCTACAATGAGCAGTTCTTC
CASTAGAPYNEQFF
>TRBV20-1|many|NA|TRBJ2-1
TGCAGTGCTAGAGTCCCCGTTGAGCAGTTCTTC
CSARVPVEQFF
>TRBV29-1|NA|NA|TRBJ2-1
TGCAGCGGCTACTCACCGGAGGATTACGATGAGCAGTTCTTC
CSGYSPEDYDEQFF
>TRBV4-1|NA|TRBD2|TRBJ2-7
TGCGCCAGCAGCCAAGGGTCGGGAGGGGCACACGAGCAGTACTTC
CASSQGSGGAHEQYF
>TRBV6-1|few|TRBD2|TRBJ2-5
TGTGCCAGCAGCGAGGGTAGCGGGGATCAAGAGACCCAGTACTTC
CASSEGSGDQETQYF
>TRBV20-1|NA|NA|TRBJ2-5
TGCAGTGCTCCCCCTTTACAAGAGACCCAGTACTTC
CSAPPLQETQYF
>TRBV5-4|NA|TRBD2|TRBJ2-3
TGTGCCAGCAGCCCCCGGACTAGCGGGGGGGCCGTAGATACGCAGTATTTT
CASSPRTSGGAVDTQYF
>TRBV12-3/TRBV12-4|few|NA|TRBJ2-7
TGTGCCAGCAGTTTAGGGCAGATAACCTACGGGCAGTACTTC
CASSLGQITYGQYF
>TRBV4-2|many|NA|TRBJ1-2
TGTGCCAGCAGCCGGGGAGGTGCCAACTATGGCTACACCTTC
CASSRGGANYGYTF
>TRBV20-1|NA|NA|TRBJ1-4
TGCAGTGCTAGACCCGCGAGCGGACTTGAAGAAAAACTGTTTTTT
CSARPASGLEEKLFF
>TRBV29-1|few|TRBD1|TRBJ1-2
TGCAGCGTTGGTGGGGGACAGGGGGCGCGTGGCTACACCTTC
CSVGGGQGARGYTF
>TRBV3-1|many|TRBD1|TRBJ2-5
TGTGCCAGCAGCCGGGACAGACAAGAGACCCAGTACTTC
CASSRDRQETQYF
>TRBV15|NA|TRBD1|TRBJ1-2
TGTGCCACCAGCAGTGGACAGGGGGCGCGGTACTATGGCTACACCTTC
CATSSGQGARYYGYTF
>TRBV6-5|NA|TRBD1|TRBJ2-7
TGTACCAGCAGTAATTGGGACAGGGGAGGAAGCGAGCAGTACTTC
CTSSNWDRGGSEQYF
>TRBV7-2|few|NA|TRBJ1-6
TGTGCCAGCAGCTTAGCCAGGGTGGGCTCACCCCTCCACTTT
CASSLARVGSPLHF
>TRBV29-1|NA|NA|TRBJ2-7
TGCAGCGGGGTTGGGGAGGAGCAGTACTTC
CSGVGEEQYF
>TRBV7-2|few|NA|TRBJ2-3
TGTGCCAGCAGCTTGAGGCTTCCCTGGAGTAGTCCCACAGATACGCAGTATTTT
CASSLRLPWSSPTDTQYF
>TRBV2|few|NA|TRBJ2-7
TGTGCCAGCGGGGACTTCTCCTACGAGCAGTACTTC
CASGDFSYEQYF
>TRBV5-6|NA|TRBD1|TRBJ1-1
TGTGCCAGCAGCTCCCCGGACAGGGGAACACGAACTGAAGCTTTCTTT
CASSSPDRGTRTEAFF
>TRBV7-9|NA|NA|TRBJ2-3
TGTGCCAGCAGCTCCTTGACAGGCGGCACAGATACGCAGTATTTT
CASSSLTGGTDTQYF
>TRBV5-1|NA|TRBD1|TRBJ2-7
TGCGCCAGCAGCTGGACAGGGCTCGAGCAGTACTTC
CASSWTGLEQYF
>TRBV4-2|few|TRBD2|TRBJ2-3
TGTGCCAGCACGGCTAGCGGGGTGTCTGTCACAGATACGCAGTATTTT
CASTASGVSVTDTQYF
>TRBV5-5|few|TRBD1|TRBJ2-2
TGTGCCAGCAGCCACCGAGGGGGCGCGGACACCGGGGAGCTGTTTTTT
CASSHRGGADTGELFF
>TRBV6-5|NA|NA|TRBJ1-3
TGTGCCAGCACGGGGGACGGAAACACCATATATTTT
CASTGDGNTIYF
>TRBV12-3/TRBV12-4|NA|NA|TRBJ2-4
TGTGCCAGCAGTTTTGGAGGGGCGCCCAAAAACATTCAGTACTTC
CASSFGGAPKNIQYF
>TRBV5-4|NA|NA|TRBJ1-2
TGTGCCAGCAGTGAGAGGGCCTATGGCTACACCTTC
CASSERAYGYTF
>TRBV5-1|NA|NA|TRBJ2-7
TGCGCCAGCAGCGCGGGACACCGGTCCTACGAGCAGTACTTC
CASSAGHRSYEQYF
>TRBV5-5|NA|NA|TRBJ1-2
TGTGCCAGCGCCTCAGGAGGGGGGCGCGGCTATGGCTACACCTTC
CASASGGGRGYGYTF
>TRBV6-6|NA|TRBD1|TRBJ1-2
TGTGCCAGCGGACAGGGGACGCCAGTCGCCTACACCTTC
CASGQGTPVAYTF
>TRBV6-5|NA|NA|TRBJ1-1
TGTGCCAGCAGTTACTCCCAGGGAACTGAAGCTTTCTTT
CASSYSQGTEAFF
>TRBV29-1|NA|TRBD1|TRBJ2-3
TGCAGCGTTGCGGGCAGGACAGGGGCCGTTTTAGATACGCAGTATTTT
CSVAGRTGAVLDTQYF
>TRBV5-1|NA|TRBD1|TRBJ1-1
TGCGCCAGCAGCTTGGGCGGACAGGGGCATGAAGCTTTCTTT
CASSLGGQGHEAFF
>TRBV3-1|NA|NA|TRBJ2-5
TGTGCCAGCAGCCAAGTGACTAGTATTTCGGGAGAGCAGTACTTC
CASSQVTSISGEQYF